Here is one TCR beta chain with its context. Its antigen is not known. At collection, donors were nominally healthy, but unrecorded immune exposures were probable. The entry originates in a study of cytomegalovirus exposure and HLA in healthy donors. Points from the study as a whole: The authors confirmed in vitro that three CMV-associated chains were specific for CMV antigens.

The CDR3 covers 19 residues. The J segment lost 5 bases and the V segment lost 5 bases, leaving 13 bases of the junction unmatched. Germline V CDR1 and CDR2: SEHNR, FQNEAQ (reference sequence). Vbeta (60) and Jbeta (13) primers were used in the PCR. In the source study's methods: Unique TCR beta chains numbered around 80 million in a later analysis, with around 10 million shared. Produced via immunoSEQ multiplex PCR; TCRdb's table is partial and in-frame only. That table is the source of V, J and clone size, and D and trimming were worked out from the DNA. Of fewer than 250,000 clones in the sample, roughly 81% were seen once.

Sequencing was carried out using PBMCs. The sequence came from a woman younger than 45 in good health and CMV-seropositive. The chain employs TRBV7-9 and TRBJ2-2; 14 bases are shared with TRBD2. The CDR3 nucleotides are TGTGCCAGCAGCCGCGGGGGACTAGCGGGAGCAAAGAGAACCGGGGAGCTGTTTTTT. Protein: CASSRGGLAGAKRTGELFF. Using reference TRBV7-9 and TRBJ2-2 for the parts outside the CDR3, the full variable domain is DTGVSQNPRHKITKRGQNVTFRCDPISEHNRLYWYRQTLGQGPEFLTYFQNEAQLEKSRLLSDRFSAERPKGSFSTLEIQRTEQGDSAMYLCASSRGGLAGAKRTGELFFGEGSRLTVL.